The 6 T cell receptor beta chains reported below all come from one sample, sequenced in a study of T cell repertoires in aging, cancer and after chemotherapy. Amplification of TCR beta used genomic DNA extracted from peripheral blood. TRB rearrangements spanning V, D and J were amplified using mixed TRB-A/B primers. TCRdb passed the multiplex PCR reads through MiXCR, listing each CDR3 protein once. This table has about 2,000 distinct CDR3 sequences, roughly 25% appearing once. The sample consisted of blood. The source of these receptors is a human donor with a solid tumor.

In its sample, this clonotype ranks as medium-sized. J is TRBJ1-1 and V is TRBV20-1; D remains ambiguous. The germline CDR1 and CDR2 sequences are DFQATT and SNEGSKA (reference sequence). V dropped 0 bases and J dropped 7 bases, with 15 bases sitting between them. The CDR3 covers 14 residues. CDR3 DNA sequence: TGCAGTGCTAGAGATCCCAAATCGCCCCATGAAGCTTTCTTT. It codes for CSARDPKSPHEAFF.

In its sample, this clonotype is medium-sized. As DNA, the CDR3 is TGTGCCAGCAGTTTGATCAGCCCTAACACCGGGGAGCTGTTTTTT. This translates into CASSLISPNTGELFF. The chain recombines TRBV27 with TRBJ2-2; no definite D call. The CDR3 length is 15 residues. The ends were cut back, 3 bases at V and 2 bases at J, with 10 bases in the middle. CDR1 MNHEY and CDR2 SMNVEV come from the germline V gene (reference sequence).

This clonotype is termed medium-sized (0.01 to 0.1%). Written as DNA, the CDR3 is TGTGCCAGCAGTCGAGGAGGGCTTCAACTCTACGAGCAGTACTTC. This translates into CASSRGGLQLYEQYF. The chain joins TRBV6-2 or TRBV6-3 to TRBJ2-7; TRBD2 might be the D (6 bases). V was clipped by 5 bases and J by 3 bases, with 17 bases between them. Germline CDR1 MNHEY, CDR2 SVGEGT. The CDR3 covers 15 residues.

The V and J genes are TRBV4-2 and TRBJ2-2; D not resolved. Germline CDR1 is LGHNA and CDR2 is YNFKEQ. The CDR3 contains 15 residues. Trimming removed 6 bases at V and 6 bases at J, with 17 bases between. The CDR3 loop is CASSEEIGPPGELFF. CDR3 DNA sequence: TGTGCCAGCAGTGAGGAGATCGGCCCCCCCGGGGAGCTGTTTTTT.

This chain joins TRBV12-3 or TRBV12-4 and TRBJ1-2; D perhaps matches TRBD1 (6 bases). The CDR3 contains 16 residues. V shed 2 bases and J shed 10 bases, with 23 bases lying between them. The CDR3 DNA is TGTGCCAGCAGTTTACCTGGGCTCGCAGGGGCAGATAACTACACCTTC. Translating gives CASSLPGLAGADNYTF.

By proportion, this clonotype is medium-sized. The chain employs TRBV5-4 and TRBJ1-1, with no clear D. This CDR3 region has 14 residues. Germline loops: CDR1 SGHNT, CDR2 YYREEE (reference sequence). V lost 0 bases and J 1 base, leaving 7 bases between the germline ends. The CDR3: CASSLGRSNTEAFF. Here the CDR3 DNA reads TGTGCCAGCAGCTTGGGAAGGTCGAACACTGAAGCTTTCTTT.